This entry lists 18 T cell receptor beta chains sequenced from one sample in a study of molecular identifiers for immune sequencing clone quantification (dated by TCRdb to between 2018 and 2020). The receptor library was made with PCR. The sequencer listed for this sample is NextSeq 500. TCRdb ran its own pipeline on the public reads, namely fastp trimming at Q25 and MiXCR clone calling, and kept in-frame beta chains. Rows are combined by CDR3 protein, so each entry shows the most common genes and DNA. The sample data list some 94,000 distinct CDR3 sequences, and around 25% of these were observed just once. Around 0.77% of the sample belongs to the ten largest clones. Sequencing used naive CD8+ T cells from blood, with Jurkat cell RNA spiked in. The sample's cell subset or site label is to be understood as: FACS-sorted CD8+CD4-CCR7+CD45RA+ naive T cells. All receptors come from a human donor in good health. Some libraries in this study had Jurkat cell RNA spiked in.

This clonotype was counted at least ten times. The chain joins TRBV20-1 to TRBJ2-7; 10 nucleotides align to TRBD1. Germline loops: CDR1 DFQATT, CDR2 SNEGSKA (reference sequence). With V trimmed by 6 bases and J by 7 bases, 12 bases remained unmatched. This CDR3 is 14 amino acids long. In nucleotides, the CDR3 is TGCAGTGCCCAAGGGTGGGACAGGGGAGGTGAGCAGTACTTC. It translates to CSAQGWDRGGEQYF.

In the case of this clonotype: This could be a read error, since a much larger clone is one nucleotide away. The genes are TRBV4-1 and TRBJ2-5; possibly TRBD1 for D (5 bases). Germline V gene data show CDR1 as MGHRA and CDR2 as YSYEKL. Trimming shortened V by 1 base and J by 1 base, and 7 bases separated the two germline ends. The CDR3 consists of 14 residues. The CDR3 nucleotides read TGCGCCAGCAGCCAAGTGGGGCGCCAAGAGACCCAGTACTTC. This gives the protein CASSQVGRQETQYF.

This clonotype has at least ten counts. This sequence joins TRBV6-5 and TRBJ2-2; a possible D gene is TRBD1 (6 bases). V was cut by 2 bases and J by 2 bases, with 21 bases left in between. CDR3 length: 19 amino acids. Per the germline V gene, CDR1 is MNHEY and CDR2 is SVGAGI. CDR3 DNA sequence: TGTGCCAGCAGTTACCCTTCCAATCCCAGGGGACCCAACACCGGGGAGCTGTTTTTT. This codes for CASSYPSNPRGPNTGELFF.

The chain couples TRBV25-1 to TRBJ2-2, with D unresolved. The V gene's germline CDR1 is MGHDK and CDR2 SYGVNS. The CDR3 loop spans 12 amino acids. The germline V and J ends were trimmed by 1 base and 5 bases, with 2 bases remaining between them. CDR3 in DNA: TGTGCCAGCAGTGAATTAACCGGGGAGCTGTTTTTT. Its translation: CASSELTGELFF.

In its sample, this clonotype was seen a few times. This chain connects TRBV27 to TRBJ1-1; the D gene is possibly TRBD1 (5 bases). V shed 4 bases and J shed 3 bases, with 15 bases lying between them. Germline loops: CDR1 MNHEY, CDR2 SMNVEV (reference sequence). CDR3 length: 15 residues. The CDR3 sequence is CASSSRGAWDTEAFF. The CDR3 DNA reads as TGTGCCAGCAGTTCCCGGGGCGCTTGGGACACTGAAGCTTTCTTT.

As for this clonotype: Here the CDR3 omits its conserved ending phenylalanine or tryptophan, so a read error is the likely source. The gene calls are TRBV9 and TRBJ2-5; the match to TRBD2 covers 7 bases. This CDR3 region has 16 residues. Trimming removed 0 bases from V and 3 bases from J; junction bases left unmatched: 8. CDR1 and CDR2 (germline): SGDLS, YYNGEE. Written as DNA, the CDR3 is TGTGCCAGCAGCGTAGATGGGAGGGGCGAGGAAGAGACCCAGTACCTC. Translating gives CASSVDGRGEEETQYL.

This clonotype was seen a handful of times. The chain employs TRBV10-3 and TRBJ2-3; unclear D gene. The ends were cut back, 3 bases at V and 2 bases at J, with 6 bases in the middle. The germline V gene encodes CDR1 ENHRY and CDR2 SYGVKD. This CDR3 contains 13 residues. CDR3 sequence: CAISDLSTDTQYF. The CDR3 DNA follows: TGTGCCATCAGTGACCTTTCCACAGATACGCAGTATTTT.

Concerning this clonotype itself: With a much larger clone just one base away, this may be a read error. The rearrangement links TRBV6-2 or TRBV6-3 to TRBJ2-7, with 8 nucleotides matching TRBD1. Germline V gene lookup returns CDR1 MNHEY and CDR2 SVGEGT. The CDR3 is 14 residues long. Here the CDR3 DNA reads TGTGTCAGCAGTCCCGGGACAGGCCCCTACGAGCAGTACTTC. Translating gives CVSSPGTGPYEQYF.

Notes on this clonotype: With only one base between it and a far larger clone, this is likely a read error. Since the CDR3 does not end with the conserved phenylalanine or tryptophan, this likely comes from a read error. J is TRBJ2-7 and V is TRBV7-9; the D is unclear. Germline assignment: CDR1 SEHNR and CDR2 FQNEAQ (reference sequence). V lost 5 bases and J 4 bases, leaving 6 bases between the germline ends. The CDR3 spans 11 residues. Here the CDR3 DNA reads TGTGCCAGCAGCCCGGCTTACGAGCAGTACTCC. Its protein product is CASSPAYEQYS.

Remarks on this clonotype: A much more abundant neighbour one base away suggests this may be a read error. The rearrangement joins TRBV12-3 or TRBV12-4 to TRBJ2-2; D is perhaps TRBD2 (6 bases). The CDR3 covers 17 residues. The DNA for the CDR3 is TGTGCCAGCAGTTTCAGCCTAGCGTGGGAAAACACCGGGGCGCTGTTTTTT. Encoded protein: CASSFSLAWENTGALFF.

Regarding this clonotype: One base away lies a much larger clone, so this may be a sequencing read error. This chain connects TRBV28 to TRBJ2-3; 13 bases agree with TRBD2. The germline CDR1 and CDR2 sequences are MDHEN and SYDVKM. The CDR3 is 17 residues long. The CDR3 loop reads CAGSSPTSGRPTDTQYF. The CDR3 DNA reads TGTGCCGGCAGTTCGCCGACTAGCGGGAGGCCCACAGATACGCAGTATTTT.

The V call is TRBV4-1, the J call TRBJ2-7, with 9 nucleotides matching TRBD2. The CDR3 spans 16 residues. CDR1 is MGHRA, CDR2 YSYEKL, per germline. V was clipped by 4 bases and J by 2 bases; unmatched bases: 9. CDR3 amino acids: CASSPGPLAGTYEQYF. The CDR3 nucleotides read TGCGCCAGCAGCCCCGGACCCCTAGCGGGAACCTACGAGCAGTACTTC.

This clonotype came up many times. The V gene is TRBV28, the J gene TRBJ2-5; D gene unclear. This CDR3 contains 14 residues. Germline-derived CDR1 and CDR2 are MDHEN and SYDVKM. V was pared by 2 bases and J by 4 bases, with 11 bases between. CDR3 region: CASSLPPLGETQYF. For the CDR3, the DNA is TGTGCCAGCAGTTTACCCCCTCTCGGAGAGACCCAGTACTTC.

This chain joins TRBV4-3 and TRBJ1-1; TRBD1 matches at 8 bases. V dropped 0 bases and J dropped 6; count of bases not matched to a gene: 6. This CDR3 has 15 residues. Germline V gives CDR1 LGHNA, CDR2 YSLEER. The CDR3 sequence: CASSQDVGTGAEAFF. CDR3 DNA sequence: TGCGCCAGCAGCCAAGATGTAGGGACAGGCGCTGAAGCTTTCTTT.

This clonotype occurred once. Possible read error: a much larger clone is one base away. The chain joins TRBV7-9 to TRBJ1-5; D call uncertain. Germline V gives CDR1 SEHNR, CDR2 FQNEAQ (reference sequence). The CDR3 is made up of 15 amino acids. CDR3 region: CASSLEGSSNQPQLF. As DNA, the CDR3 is TGTGCCAGCAGCTTAGAGGGTAGTAGCAATCAGCCCCAGCTTTTT.

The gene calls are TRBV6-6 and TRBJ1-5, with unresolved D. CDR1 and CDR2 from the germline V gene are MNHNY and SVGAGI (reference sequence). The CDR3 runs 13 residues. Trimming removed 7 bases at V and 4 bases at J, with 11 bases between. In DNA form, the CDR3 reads TGTGCCAGCAAGGCGGGGAGTAATCAGCCCCAGCATTTT. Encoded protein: CASKAGSNQPQHF.

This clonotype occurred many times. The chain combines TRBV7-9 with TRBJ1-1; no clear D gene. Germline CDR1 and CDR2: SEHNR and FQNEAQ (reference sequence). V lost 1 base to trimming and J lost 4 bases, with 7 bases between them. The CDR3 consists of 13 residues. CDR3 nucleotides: TGTGCCAGCAGCTTAGGTCCATCCACTGAAGCTTTCTTT. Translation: CASSLGPSTEAFF.

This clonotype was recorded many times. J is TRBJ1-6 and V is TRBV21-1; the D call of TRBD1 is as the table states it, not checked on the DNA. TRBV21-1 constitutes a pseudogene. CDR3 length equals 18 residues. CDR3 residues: CASSVGRDTVYVRSPLHF. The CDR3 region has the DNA TGTGCCAGCAGCGTCGGACGGGACACAGTATATGTTCGGTCACCCCTCCACTTT.